The next 22 T cell receptor beta chains were all read from a single sample in a study of cytomegalovirus exposure and HLA in healthy donors. 13 Jbeta primers and 60 Vbeta primers were used for the PCR. TCRdb keeps only in-frame clones here, not all; method: immunoSEQ multiplex PCR. The sample lists around 130,000 clones, 60% to 85% occurring once. The specimen was PBMCs. These receptors all stem from a woman in her thirties or forties in good health and CMV-seropositive.

The sample holds one count of this clone. The chain links TRBV30 to TRBJ2-3; D gene unclear. This CDR3 is 14 amino acids long. Trimming removed 4 bases from V and 0 bases from J, with 11 bases in between. From germline, CDR1 is GTSNPN and CDR2 SVGIG (reference sequence). CDR3 protein: CAWNAAYSTDTQYF. In nucleotides, the CDR3 is TGTGCCTGGAATGCGGCCTACAGCACAGATACGCAGTATTTT.

This clone was counted a few times. The chain joins TRBV5-1 to TRBJ1-1; D is ambiguous. From germline, CDR1 is SGHRS and CDR2 YFSETQ. This CDR3 contains 14 residues. V lost 1 base and J lost 2, with 9 bases in between. Here the CDR3 DNA reads TGCGCCAGCAGCTTGTTTACAGATAACACTGAAGCTTTCTTT. This codes for CASSLFTDNTEAFF.

V is TRBV7-2 and J is TRBJ2-5; 10 bases align to TRBD1. Trimming cost V 5 bases and J 5 bases; bases outside gene matches: 5. The CDR3 totals 14 residues. Germline V gives CDR1 SGHTA, CDR2 FQGNSA. CDR3 nucleotides: TGTGCCAGCAGCGTGACAGGGGGCTTGGAGACCCAGTACTTC. This sequence encodes CASSVTGGLETQYF.

This clone occurred a few times. V is TRBV9 and J is TRBJ1-2; 7 bases map to TRBD1. Trimming took 2 bases from V and 3 from J; bases not matched to a gene: 7. Germline V gene lookup returns CDR1 SGDLS and CDR2 YYNGEE. This CDR3 spans 15 amino acids. The CDR3, as DNA: TGTGCCAGCAGCGTGGAGGGGGCAGCGGACTATGGCTACACCTTC. This codes for CASSVEGAADYGYTF. The complete variable domain, with remaining parts taken from reference TRBV9 and TRBJ1-2, reads DSGVTQTPKHLITATGQRVTLRCSPRSGDLSVYWYQQSLDQGLQFLIQYYNGEERAKGNILERFSAQQFPDLHSELNLSSLELGDSALYFCASSVEGAADYGYTFGSGTRLTVV.

V usage is TRBV5-4 and J usage is TRBJ2-1; D perhaps matches TRBD2 (7 bases). This CDR3 region has 16 residues. V lost 4 bases to trimming and J lost 2 bases, with 16 bases between them. Germline V CDR1 and CDR2: SGHNT, YYREEE (reference sequence). CDR3 protein: CASSAPRGGAYNEQFF. Here the CDR3 DNA reads TGTGCCAGCAGCGCCCCCAGGGGAGGGGCCTACAATGAGCAGTTCTTC.

The J gene is TRBJ2-7, the V gene TRBV5-4; 10 nucleotides agree with TRBD1. Germline CDR1 SGHNT, CDR2 YYREEE (reference sequence). J was trimmed by 6 bases and V by 4 bases; bases with no gene match: 4. The CDR3 runs to 13 residues. The CDR3 nucleotides read TGTGCCAGCAGCCGGACAGGGGGGCTCGAGCAGTACTTC. It encodes CASSRTGGLEQYF.

V gene TRBV19 combines with J gene TRBJ1-1, with 12 positions matching TRBD1. This CDR3 has 15 amino acids. The germline V gene has CDR1 LNHDA and CDR2 SQIVND (reference sequence). The ends lost 6 bases at V and 1 base at J; junction bases unmatched: 3. CDR3 in amino acids: CASRGTGGANTEAFF. In nucleotides, the CDR3 is TGTGCCAGTAGAGGGACAGGGGGCGCGAACACTGAAGCTTTCTTT.

This chain connects TRBV4-3 to TRBJ1-5, with TRBD1 as a possible D gene (5 bases). The CDR3 consists of 15 residues. Trimming cost V 0 bases and J 3 bases, with 9 bases left between them. The germline V gene encodes CDR1 LGHNA and CDR2 YSLEER. The CDR3 loop is CASSQDAGVNQPQHF. CDR3 DNA: TGCGCCAGCAGCCAAGATGCGGGGGTCAATCAGCCCCAGCATTTT.

CDR3 coding DNA: TGTGCCAGCAGGCCCGGTGGACTAGCGGGAGGTGGTGAGCAGTTCTTC. Amino acid sequence: CASRPGGLAGGGEQFF. The chain has TRBV14 and TRBJ2-1, with 14 bases aligning to TRBD2. The CDR3 is 16 residues long. V was clipped by 6 bases and J by 9 bases; unmatched bases: 10. From germline, CDR1 is SGHDN and CDR2 FVKESK.

The rearrangement links TRBV7-2 to TRBJ2-5; 14 positions match TRBD2. The junction had 11 bases not matched to a gene; V was cut back by 4 bases and J by 1 base. Germline V gives CDR1 SGHTA, CDR2 FQGNSA. The length of the CDR3 is 19 residues. The chain's CDR3 is CASSSVLGLAGGLQETQYF. The CDR3 DNA reads TGTGCCAGCAGCTCCGTCCTAGGACTAGCGGGGGGTCTCCAAGAGACCCAGTACTTC.

The chain is built from TRBV27 and TRBJ2-3; TRBD2 matches 14 bases. There are 19 residues in the CDR3. Looked up from germline, CDR1 is MNHEY and CDR2 is SMNVEV (reference sequence). The J segment lost 6 bases and the V segment lost 5 bases, leaving 16 bases of the junction unmatched. For the CDR3, the DNA is TGTGCCAGCAGTCCCAAGACGTACCGGACTAGCGGGAGGCCTGATACGCAGTATTTT. Translation: CASSPKTYRTSGRPDTQYF.

The chain is built from TRBV7-2 and TRBJ1-1, with a possible D match to TRBD1 (5 bases). The V and J ends lost 6 bases and 7 bases respectively, with 12 bases between them. The germline V gene has CDR1 SGHTA and CDR2 FQGNSA. This CDR3 spans 12 amino acids. CDR3: CASSLGGVEAFF. In DNA form, the CDR3 reads TGTGCCAGCAGTCTAGGAGGGGTTGAAGCTTTCTTT.

The chain recombines TRBV7-2 with TRBJ2-7, with D perhaps matching TRBD1 (5 bases). Trimming removed 4 bases at V and 6 bases at J, with 19 bases between. Per germline, CDR1 SGHTA and CDR2 FQGNSA. CDR3 length: 15 amino acids. The CDR3 is CASSSSRVPGLEQYF. For the CDR3, the DNA is TGTGCCAGCAGCTCCTCCAGGGTCCCGGGCCTCGAGCAGTACTTC. Variable domain in full (rest from reference TRBV7-2 and TRBJ2-7): GAGVSQSPSNKVTEKGKDVELRCDPISGHTALYWYRQSLGQGLEFLIYFQGNSAPDKSGLPSDRFSAERTGGSVSTLTIQRTQQEDSAVYLCASSSSRVPGLEQYFGPGTRLTVT.

The J gene is TRBJ1-1, the V gene TRBV11-2; D not resolved. Germline loops: CDR1 SGHAT, CDR2 FQNNGV. This CDR3 is 13 amino acids long. With 0 bases removed from V and 0 bases from J, the gap between germline ends came to 2 bases. The CDR3 protein is CASSLDLNTEAFF. CDR3 nucleotide sequence: TGTGCCAGCAGCTTAGACTTGAACACTGAAGCTTTCTTT.

The rearrangement joins TRBV29-1 to TRBJ1-1, with 8 nucleotides matching TRBD1. V lost 6 bases and J lost 7; bases outside the gene matches: 10. Germline CDR1 reads SQVTM; CDR2 reads ANQGSEA. The CDR3 extends over 13 amino acids. The CDR3 DNA follows: TGCAGCGTAGCCCAGGGGGCGCAAAGTGAAGCTTTCTTT. Its translation is CSVAQGAQSEAFF.

This clone showed up just once. The V and J genes are TRBV5-4 and TRBJ1-4; TRBD1 matches at 9 bases. The CDR3 extends over 14 amino acids. The germline gives CDR1 SGHNT, CDR2 YYREEE (reference sequence). V was clipped by 0 bases and J by 6 bases; unmatched bases: 0. This chain's CDR3 is CASSLGTGDEKLFF. The CDR3 DNA follows: TGTGCCAGCAGCTTGGGGACAGGGGATGAAAAACTGTTTTTT.

This clone came up a few times. The chain couples TRBV19 to TRBJ2-1; 15 nucleotides agree with TRBD2. After removal of 9 bases from V and 10 bases from J, the junction contained 4 bases not matched to a gene. Germline CDR1 and CDR2: LNHDA and SQIVND (reference sequence). This CDR3 is 13 amino acids long. This chain's CDR3 is CASGLAGGREQFF. CDR3 nucleotide sequence: TGTGCCAGCGGACTAGCGGGGGGGCGGGAGCAGTTCTTC.

This clone is termed medium-sized. The chain recombines TRBV4-1 with TRBJ2-1; D is perhaps TRBD2 (5 bases). This CDR3 contains 19 residues. V lost 3 bases and J lost 6, with 27 bases in between. Germline V CDR1 and CDR2: MGHRA, YSYEKL. CDR3 loop: CASSHRFLRLRHRANEQFF. The CDR3 DNA reads as TGCGCCAGCAGCCATCGCTTTCTGAGACTACGGCATCGGGCCAATGAGCAGTTCTTC.

Comments on this clone: Germline is not matched at one junction end, which may reflect a read error. This chain joins TRBV18 and TRBJ1-1; D perhaps matches TRBD1 (5 bases). Germline assignment: CDR1 KGHSH and CDR2 LQKENI. This CDR3 comprises 13 residues. CDR3 amino acids: CAGSKTENTEAFF. As DNA, the CDR3 is TGTGCCGGCTCAAAGACAGAGAACACTGAAGCTTTCTTT.

This sequence joins TRBV2 and TRBJ2-4, with 10 bases fitting TRBD2. With V trimmed by 7 bases and J by 1 base, 4 bases remained unmatched. Per germline, CDR1 SNHLY and CDR2 FYNNEI. This CDR3 spans 15 amino acids. The chain's CDR3 is CASIFSGGAKNIQYF. In DNA, the CDR3 is TGTGCCAGCATTTTTAGCGGGGGGGCCAAAAACATTCAGTACTTC.

This clone is a singleton in its sample. The chain is built from TRBV14 and TRBJ1-1; D is uncertain. Per germline, CDR1 SGHDN and CDR2 FVKESK. The germline V and J ends were trimmed by 2 bases and 4 bases, with 17 bases remaining between them. This CDR3 has 16 amino acids. In DNA form, the CDR3 reads TGTGCCAGCAGCCAACCGGCGGGGAGTGTGGGCACTGAAGCTTTCTTT. Translated: CASSQPAGSVGTEAFF.

The chain has TRBV6-6 and TRBJ1-2; a weak D match, TRBD1 (5 bases). This CDR3 has 13 residues. The germline V and J ends were trimmed by 7 bases and 2 bases, with 11 bases remaining between them. CDR1 is MNHNY and CDR2 is SVGAGI in the germline V gene (reference sequence). Here the CDR3 reads CASTSGGNYGYTF. CDR3 DNA sequence: TGTGCCAGCACCAGCGGGGGGAACTATGGCTACACCTTC.